This TCR beta chain was recovered during a study of T cell responses to AZD1222 COVID-19 vaccine. Study results and caveats: At study baseline, merely several AZD1222 recipients were seropositive. The span of vaccine-associated CD4 TCRs extended across spike, with dominance at 160-218 and 743-854. Researchers took repertoire samples only after the peak T cell response had come. Donors in the cohort were predominantly white British and more often female, and clonal diversity was possibly underestimated.

Assay: immunoSEQ multiplex PCR; the TCRdb copy retains only in-frame clones and omits some. This sample yields under 150,000 clones, of which approximately 78% are seen a single time; roughly 4% belongs to the top ten. A word on this clone: The antigen is undetermined.

The sample here was peripheral blood, taken on day 0 of MenACWY control vaccination. The source of this sequence is an adult in good health.

The CDR3 DNA reads TGCGCCAGCAGCTCCGCCCCACCCCTTTACGAGCAGTACTTC. Its translation is CASSSAPPLYEQYF. This sequence joins TRBV5-1 and TRBJ2-7, with D unclear. With 3 bases removed from V and 4 bases from J, the gap between germline ends came to 14 bases. The CDR3 covers 14 residues. Germline V gene data show CDR1 as SGHRS and CDR2 as YFSETQ.